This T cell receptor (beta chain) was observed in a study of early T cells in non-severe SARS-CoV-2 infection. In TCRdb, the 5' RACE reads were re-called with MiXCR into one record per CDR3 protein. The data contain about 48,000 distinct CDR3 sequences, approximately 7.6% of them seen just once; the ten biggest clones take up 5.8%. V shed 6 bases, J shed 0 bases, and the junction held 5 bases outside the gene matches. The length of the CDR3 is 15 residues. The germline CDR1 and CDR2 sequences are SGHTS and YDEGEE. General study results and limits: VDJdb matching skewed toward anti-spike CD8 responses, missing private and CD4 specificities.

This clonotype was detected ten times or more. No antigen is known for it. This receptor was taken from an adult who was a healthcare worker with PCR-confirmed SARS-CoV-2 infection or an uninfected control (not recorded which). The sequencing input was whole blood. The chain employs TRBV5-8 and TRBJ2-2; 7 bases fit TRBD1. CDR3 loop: CASMLGTANTGELFF. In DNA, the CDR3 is TGTGCCAGCATGTTAGGGACAGCGAACACCGGGGAGCTGTTTTTT.